Below are 30 T cell receptor beta chains sequenced from a single sample in a study of blood T cell repertoires in COVID-19. TCRdb's table, derived via immunoSEQ multiplex PCR, lists solely in-frame clones and lacks some. Of about 410,000 clones listed, 86% were seen once; the top ten hold 1.4% to 1.5%. The sample comprised peripheral blood. These receptors originate from a woman aged 25 to 39 with active or convalescent COVID-19.

This clone has a single count. V and J are TRBV3-1 (or the pseudogene TRBV3-2) and TRBJ1-4; 8 bases are shared with TRBD1. In germline, CDR1 is LGHDT, CDR2 YNNKEL (reference sequence). Trimming at V came to 5 bases and at J to 5 bases, leaving 1 base not matched to a gene. CDR3 length: 13 residues. CDR3 loop: CASSDRGNEKLFF. Written as DNA, the CDR3 is TGTGCCAGCAGCGACAGGGGAAATGAAAAACTGTTTTTT.

This clone was picked up a small number of times. This chain links TRBV29-1 with TRBJ2-2, with a weak D call TRBD1 (5 bases). Germline V gene data show CDR1 as SQVTM and CDR2 as ANQGSEA. The length of the CDR3 is 13 residues. Trimming took off 4 bases at V and 7 bases at J, with 13 bases between the two ends. The CDR3 DNA is TGCAGCGTTGTAGGCCAGGGCCGCGGGGAGCTGTTTTTT. Translated: CSVVGQGRGELFF.

The chain recombines TRBV2 with TRBJ2-7; TRBD2 might be the D (5 bases). Germline loops: CDR1 SNHLY, CDR2 FYNNEI. The V gene lost 3 bases and the J gene lost 2 bases, with 14 bases spanning the gap. The CDR3 sequence is 15 residues long. The CDR3 is CASSESAVGTYEQYF. The CDR3 DNA sequence: TGTGCCAGCAGTGAGTCGGCCGTCGGGACCTACGAGCAGTACTTC. Full variable domain (remainder filled in from reference TRBV2 and TRBJ2-7): EPEVTQTPSHQVTQMGQEVILRCVPISNHLYFYWYRQILGQKVEFLVSFYNNEISEKSEIFDDQFSVERPDGSNFTLKIRSTKLEDSAMYFCASSESAVGTYEQYFGPGTRLTVT.

The genes are TRBV14 and TRBJ1-1, with 10 bases fitting TRBD1. The CDR3 spans 16 residues. Germline CDR1 reads SGHDN; CDR2 reads FVKESK. Germline trimming cut 3 bases from V and 6 bases from J; bases unmatched to any gene: 10. CDR3 in DNA: TGTGCCAGCAGCCATCTGGGACAGGGGCTGTTCGCTGAAGCTTTCTTT. This gives the protein CASSHLGQGLFAEAFF.

This chain uses TRBV6-1 with TRBJ1-2; 8 bases are a match to TRBD1. The CDR3 runs 16 residues. Germline CDR1 is MNHNS and CDR2 is SASEGT. Trimming removed 3 bases from V and 4 bases from J; junction bases left unmatched: 10. The CDR3 sequence is CASSEGTGPNLYGYTF. In nucleotides, the CDR3 is TGTGCCAGCAGTGAGGGGACAGGTCCTAACCTCTATGGCTACACCTTC.

The chain joins TRBV7-8 to TRBJ1-2; D is perhaps TRBD1 (6 bases). The V gene's germline CDR1 is SGHVS and CDR2 FQNEAQ. V lost 7 bases and J lost 2, with 14 bases in between. The CDR3 is 14 amino acids. The CDR3 reads CASTAGESNYGYTF. The DNA of the CDR3 is TGTGCCAGCACGGCAGGGGAAAGCAACTATGGCTACACCTTC.

The V gene is TRBV3-1 (or the pseudogene TRBV3-2), the J gene TRBJ1-1; no clear D gene. The CDR3 loop spans 15 amino acids. The germline V and J ends were trimmed by 4 bases and 0 bases, with 12 bases remaining between them. The germline gives CDR1 LGHDT, CDR2 YNNKEL (reference sequence). In DNA, the CDR3 is TGTGCCAGCAGCCCCTTACAAGAATTGAACACTGAAGCTTTCTTT. Translated: CASSPLQELNTEAFF.

The chain has TRBV12-3 or TRBV12-4 and TRBJ1-1, with D possibly TRBD1 on 6 matching bases. V was cut by 4 bases and J by 5 bases, with 11 bases left in between. The CDR3 totals 13 residues. CDR3 region: CASSYLQGTEAFF. The CDR3 DNA is TGTGCCAGCAGTTACCTACAGGGTACTGAAGCTTTCTTT.

The V and J genes are TRBV29-1 and TRBJ1-2; D is uncertain. Germline values: CDR1 SQVTM, CDR2 ANQGSEA. The CDR3 consists of 12 residues. V lost 2 bases, J lost 5 bases, and 9 bases lay in between. The CDR3 DNA reads as TGCAGCGTTGAAACGGAGAATTATGGCTACACCTTC. It codes for CSVETENYGYTF.

This chain links TRBV29-1 with TRBJ2-1, with TRBD1 matching over 7 bases. Germline V gene data show CDR1 as SQVTM and CDR2 as ANQGSEA. This CDR3 region has 15 residues. V lost 1 base, J lost 6 bases, and 9 bases stayed unmatched. In DNA, the CDR3 is TGCAGCGTTGAAGGCATAAACAGGGGTAGCAATGAGCAGTTCTTC. Amino acid sequence: CSVEGINRGSNEQFF.

This rearrangement joins TRBV20-1 to TRBJ2-5, with D possibly TRBD2 on 6 matching bases. This CDR3 has 13 amino acids. Deletions cut 3 bases from V and 4 bases from J, with 12 bases between. Germline V gene data show CDR1 as DFQATT and CDR2 as SNEGSKA (reference sequence). The CDR3 protein is CSASMGGSETQYF. The CDR3 DNA sequence: TGCAGTGCTAGTATGGGGGGTTCAGAGACCCAGTACTTC.

This rearrangement joins TRBV6-1 to TRBJ2-5, with 8 nucleotides matching TRBD2. The CDR3 has 16 amino acids. CDR1 and CDR2 (germline): MNHNS, SASEGT. The V and J ends lost 4 bases and 1 base, in that order; junction bases with no gene match: 8. CDR3 loop: CASSGMGAGGQETQYF. In nucleotides, the CDR3 is TGTGCCAGCAGTGGTATGGGGGCGGGAGGCCAAGAGACCCAGTACTTC.

The gene calls are TRBV6-5 and TRBJ1-2, with a possible D match to TRBD1 (6 bases). CDR1 is MNHEY, CDR2 SVGAGI, per germline. V was pared by 2 bases and J by 7 bases, with 20 bases between. The CDR3 covers 16 residues. The CDR3 here is CASSYVGRTEGSGYTF. The DNA for the CDR3 is TGTGCCAGCAGTTACGTGGGTCGGACAGAGGGGAGTGGCTACACCTTC.

The gene calls are TRBV19 and TRBJ1-2, with a weak D call TRBD1 (6 bases). Germline assignment: CDR1 LNHDA and CDR2 SQIVND (reference sequence). V gave up 8 bases and J gave up 3 bases, with 13 bases separating them. This CDR3 comprises 13 residues. This CDR3 is CASGTQMDYGYTF. DNA for the CDR3: TGTGCCAGTGGGACACAAATGGACTATGGCTACACCTTC.

The chain joins TRBV9 to TRBJ1-2, with 7 bases aligning to TRBD1. CDR3 length: 14 residues. Germline trimming cut 1 base from V and 2 bases from J; bases unmatched to any gene: 2. The V gene's germline CDR1 is SGDLS and CDR2 YYNGEE. CDR3 loop: CASSVQQGNYGYTF. The CDR3 DNA reads as TGTGCCAGCAGCGTACAACAGGGGAACTATGGCTACACCTTC.

The V and J genes are TRBV20-1 and TRBJ1-2; 11 nucleotides agree with TRBD1. Per germline, CDR1 DFQATT and CDR2 SNEGSKA (reference sequence). Trimming at V came to 3 bases and at J to 7 bases, leaving 4 bases not matched to a gene. This CDR3 region has 13 residues. CDR3 residues: CSASEGQGAGYTF. DNA for the CDR3: TGCAGTGCTAGTGAAGGACAGGGGGCTGGCTACACCTTC.

J is TRBJ1-4 and V is TRBV4-2; TRBD1 aligns across 9 bases. The CDR3 runs to 18 residues. J lost 2 bases, V lost 6 bases, and 13 bases had no gene match. CDR1 and CDR2 (germline): LGHNA, YNFKEQ. The CDR3 reads CASRRQGGPGDTNEKLFF. Written as DNA, the CDR3 is TGTGCCAGCAGGCGACAGGGGGGCCCGGGCGATACTAATGAAAAACTGTTTTTT.

V and J are TRBV19 and TRBJ1-1; D is possibly TRBD1 (6 bases). With 3 bases removed from V and 2 bases from J, the gap between germline ends came to 10 bases. This CDR3 has 14 residues. The germline gives CDR1 LNHDA, CDR2 SQIVND (reference sequence). The CDR3 DNA reads as TGTGCCAGTAGTATCGGGGGGGCCAACACTGAAGCTTTCTTT. Translating it yields CASSIGGANTEAFF. Full variable domain (outside the CDR3, taken from reference TRBV19 and TRBJ1-1): DGGITQSPKYLFRKEGQNVTLSCEQNLNHDAMYWYRQDPGQGLRLIYYSQIVNDFQKGDIAEGYSVSREKKESFPLTVTSAQKNPTAFYLCASSIGGANTEAFFGQGTRLTVV.

This clone was seen just once. This sequence joins TRBV6-5 and TRBJ1-5; D not certain. This CDR3 is 13 amino acids long. Germline V lookup: CDR1 MNHEY, CDR2 SVGAGI. Trimming stripped 4 bases from V and 0 bases from J, with 4 bases between. CDR3 loop: CASSLNSNQPQHF. The CDR3 DNA reads TGTGCCAGCAGTTTAAATAGCAATCAGCCCCAGCATTTT.

This chain links TRBV9 with TRBJ1-3, with D perhaps matching TRBD1 (5 bases). The germline V gene has CDR1 SGDLS and CDR2 YYNGEE. The CDR3 is made up of 16 amino acids. With 0 bases removed from V and 2 bases from J, the gap between germline ends came to 12 bases. CDR3 protein: CASSVVGGWTGNTIYF. The CDR3 bases are TGTGCCAGCAGCGTAGTCGGGGGATGGACTGGAAACACCATATATTTT.

The V call is TRBV5-1, the J call TRBJ2-5, with D unclear. Germline V CDR1 and CDR2: SGHRS, YFSETQ. With 7 bases removed from V and 2 bases from J, the gap between germline ends came to 6 bases. The CDR3 is made up of 11 amino acids. CDR3 region: CASQEQETQYF. The CDR3 bases are TGCGCCAGCCAGGAACAAGAGACCCAGTACTTC. The full variable domain, its missing parts supplied by reference TRBV5-1 and TRBJ2-5, is KAGVTQTPRYLIKTRGQQVTLSCSPISGHRSVSWYQQTPGQGLQFLFEYFSETQRNKGNFPGRFSGRQFSNSRSEMNVSTLELGDSALYLCASQEQETQYFGPGTRLLVL.

V and J are TRBV6-5 and TRBJ1-6; D ambiguous. Germline V lookup: CDR1 MNHEY, CDR2 SVGAGI. CDR3 length: 16 amino acids. Between the trimmed V and J ends, which lost 4 bases and 3 bases, there was a span of 13 bases. The CDR3 nucleotides read TGTGCCAGCAGTTTGAAGCTCCCGAACTATAATTCACCCCTCCACTTT. Protein: CASSLKLPNYNSPLHF.

The rearrangement links TRBV5-6 to TRBJ2-6; a possible D gene is TRBD2 (5 bases). This CDR3 spans 17 amino acids. Germline assignment: CDR1 SGHDT and CDR2 YYEEEE. Between the trimmed V and J ends, which lost 4 bases and 2 bases, there was a span of 16 bases. DNA of the CDR3: TGTGCCAGCAGCGCGGGTCAGCAGTCTACTGGGGCCAACGTCCTGACTTTC. This translates into CASSAGQQSTGANVLTF.

Remarks on this clone: Other DNA sequences in this specimen translate into the identical CDR3. The rearrangement uses TRBV6-5 and TRBJ1-2; TRBD1 matches 7 bases. The V segment lost 2 bases and the J segment 5 bases; nucleotides outside the gene matches: 2. The CDR3 loop spans 13 amino acids. Germline V gives CDR1 MNHEY, CDR2 SVGAGI. The CDR3 here is CASSYATGYGYTF. The CDR3 DNA follows: TGTGCCAGCAGTTACGCGACAGGGTATGGCTACACCTTC.

The CDR3 protein is CASSYPGGGGRAFF. The CDR3 DNA follows: TGTGCCAGCAGTTACCCGGGTGGGGGAGGACGGGCTTTCTTT. The gene calls are TRBV6-5 and TRBJ1-1; D perhaps matches TRBD1 (5 bases). This CDR3 has 14 residues. Trimming cost V 2 bases and J 11 bases, with 18 bases left between them. Germline V lookup: CDR1 MNHEY, CDR2 SVGAGI.

This rearrangement joins TRBV2 to TRBJ2-5; 7 bases fit TRBD1. CDR3 length: 13 amino acids. V shed 8 bases, J shed 1 base, and the junction held 4 bases outside the gene matches. CDR1 and CDR2 (germline): SNHLY, FYNNEI. The CDR3 protein is CASGRDSQETQYF. Here the CDR3 DNA reads TGTGCCAGCGGCCGGGACAGCCAAGAGACCCAGTACTTC.

This clone appeared a single time. The V call is TRBV14, the J call TRBJ2-3; possible D gene TRBD2, 6 bases. With 4 bases removed from V and 3 bases from J, the gap between germline ends came to 17 bases. Germline CDR1 reads SGHDN; CDR2 reads FVKESK. The CDR3 loop spans 16 amino acids. The CDR3 sequence is CASSRGDWITTDTQYF. DNA for the CDR3: TGTGCCAGCAGCCGAGGGGACTGGATAACTACAGATACGCAGTATTTT.

The V gene is TRBV4-2, the J gene TRBJ2-5; tentatively, D is TRBD2 (6 bases). Germline CDR1 is LGHNA and CDR2 is YNFKEQ. Deletions cut 1 base from V and 5 bases from J, with 20 bases between. There are 17 residues in the CDR3. Here the CDR3 reads CASSQGNSAGTRETQYF. The CDR3 DNA is TGTGCCAGCAGCCAAGGGAACTCTGCGGGAACACGGGAGACCCAGTACTTC.

V is TRBV5-4 and J is TRBJ2-2, with 10 bases that match TRBD2. Germline V gene data show CDR1 as SGHNT and CDR2 as YYREEE (reference sequence). V lost 4 bases to trimming and J lost 3 bases; unmatched junction nucleotides: 18. CDR3 size: 20 residues. The CDR3 protein is CASSPTPLSGRAHDTGELFF. The CDR3 coding sequence is TGTGCCAGCAGCCCAACACCCCTCAGCGGGAGGGCCCACGACACCGGGGAGCTGTTTTTT.

The genes are TRBV5-6 and TRBJ1-2; 8 bases fit TRBD1. The CDR3 has 17 residues. V was pared by 6 bases and J by 6 bases, with 19 bases of the junction left unmatched. Germline V gene sequence: CDR1 SGHDT, CDR2 YYEEEE. The CDR3 nucleotides read TGTGCCAGCAACAGGCGGTTTTGGACAGGGATGCGTGATGGCTACACCTTC. Translated: CASNRRFWTGMRDGYTF.